The rows below give T cell receptor beta chains drawn from one sample of a study of PD-L1 blockade in urothelial cancer. Sequenced by immunoSEQ multiplex PCR; TCRdb stores in-frame clones only, minus some. The data contain 100,000 to 150,000 clones, around 84% of them singletons. The sample in question was PBMCs, obtained around atezolizumab (anti-PD-L1) treatment. The receptors derive from a man between 50 and 59 years old with urothelial cancer. Each CDR3 is given with its conserved first and last residue. Each record gives: V gene, clone size, J gene, D gene, CDR3 protein, CDR3 DNA. A D gene is named only where the DNA matches it firmly. Clone size is given for some rows only: seen once, a few or many times, or a class if the clone is expanded.

>TRBV10-2|-|TRBJ2-1|TRBD2
CASSDSGGRNEQFF
TGCGCCAGCAGTGATTCCGGGGGGAGAAATGAGCAGTTCTTC
>TRBV10-2|-|TRBJ1-5|-
CASSETLSNQPQHF
TGCGCCAGCAGTGAGACTTTGAGCAATCAGCCCCAGCATTTT
>TRBV7-2|-|TRBJ2-3|-
CASSLRTEADTQYF
TGTGCCAGCAGCTTAAGGACAGAAGCAGATACGCAGTATTTT
>TRBV6-1|-|TRBJ2-7|TRBD1
CASTPDRTGYEQYF
TGTGCCAGCACTCCGGACAGGACGGGCTACGAGCAGTACTTC
>TRBV13|-|TRBJ2-2|-
CASTLKGDGGAAGELFF
TGTGCCAGCACCCTAAAAGGTGATGGGGGCGCTGCCGGGGAGCTGTTTTTT
>TRBV19|-|TRBJ2-7|TRBD2
CASSIGTSGSYEQYF
TGTGCCAGTAGTATCGGGACTAGCGGCTCCTACGAGCAGTACTTC
>TRBV19|few|TRBJ2-7|TRBD1
CASSTRDRGDYEQYF
TGTGCCAGTAGTACCCGGGACAGGGGAGACTACGAGCAGTACTTC
>TRBV27|-|TRBJ1-3|-
CASGSRAGNTIYF
TGTGCCAGCGGATCCAGGGCCGGAAACACCATATATTTT
>TRBV19|-|TRBJ2-4|-
CASTQGGIQYF
TGTGCCAGTACCCAGGGGGGCATTCAGTACTTC
>TRBV28|-|TRBJ1-5|TRBD1
CASSSGTGGSLSPQHF
TGTGCCAGCAGTTCTGGGACAGGGGGCTCTTTGTCGCCCCAGCATTTT
>TRBV30|-|TRBJ2-5|-
CAWSLVGRALETQYF
TGTGCCTGGAGTTTGGTGGGCAGGGCCCTGGAGACCCAGTACTTC
>TRBV9|-|TRBJ1-2|-
CASSDHRFGDYGYTF
TGTGCCAGCAGCGACCACAGGTTTGGCGACTATGGCTACACCTTC
>TRBV7-9|-|TRBJ2-2|TRBD1
CASSLTDRGPSNTGELFF
TGTGCCAGCAGCTTAACGGACAGGGGGCCCTCTAACACCGGGGAGCTGTTTTTT
>TRBV7-2|-|TRBJ2-1|TRBD2
CASSSSGGFSYNEQFF
TGTGCCAGCAGCTCCAGCGGGGGCTTCTCCTACAATGAGCAGTTCTTC
>TRBV7-8|once|TRBJ2-7|TRBD2
CASSLAAQGTSGSYEQYF
TGTGCCAGCAGCTTAGCGGCACAGGGGACTAGCGGGAGTTACGAGCAGTACTTC
>TRBV6-1|-|TRBJ2-1|-
CASRRDRSSYNEQFF
TGTGCCAGCAGGCGAGACAGGAGCTCCTACAATGAGCAGTTCTTC
>TRBV27|-|TRBJ2-7|TRBD2
CASSLAGVSEQYF
TGTGCCAGCAGCCTAGCGGGAGTCAGTGAGCAGTACTTC
>TRBV27|-|TRBJ2-7|TRBD1
CASRRDRGPYEQYF
TGTGCCAGCAGGAGGGACAGGGGGCCCTACGAGCAGTACTTC
>TRBV9|once|TRBJ1-5|-
CASSVAPGSAQPQHF
TGTGCCAGCAGCGTAGCTCCGGGATCGGCTCAGCCCCAGCATTTT
>TRBV28|-|TRBJ2-1|TRBD2
CASSLASGGPYNEQFF
TGTGCCAGCAGTTTAGCTAGCGGGGGACCCTACAATGAGCAGTTCTTC